Following are 27 T cell receptor beta chains from one sample sequenced in a study of glioma-infiltrating T cells. The iRepertoire nested amplicon-rescue multiplex PCR amplified TCR alpha and beta CDR3s from RNA. Each CDR3 protein gets one entry after TCRdb re-called the multiplex PCR reads with MiXCR. The sample has 100,000 to 150,000 distinct CDR3 sequences, around 23% seen once; the top ten hold 27%. Material: glioma tissue, nonneoplastic brain tissue, or PBMCs (not recorded which). The receptors come from a human donor with low-grade glioma or glioblastoma, undergoing nonglioma brain surgery, or in good health (not recorded which).

A note on this clonotype: A clone one base away is much larger, so this may be a read error. The chain uses TRBV20-1 and TRBJ2-5; tentatively, D is TRBD1 (6 bases). Germline assignment: CDR1 DFQATT and CDR2 SNEGSKA (reference sequence). CDR3 size: 14 residues. Trimming removed 4 bases from V and 1 base from J, with 13 bases in between. CDR3 nucleotide sequence: TGCAGTGCTATCCGGGACAACTCCCAAGAGACCCAGTACTTC. Translation gives CSAIRDNSQETQYF.

The chain joins TRBV19 to TRBJ2-4; D uncertain. Trimming took 5 bases from V and 9 from J, leaving 8 bases between them. From germline, CDR1 is LNHDA and CDR2 SQIVND (reference sequence). The CDR3 contains 11 residues. Written as DNA, the CDR3 is TGTGCCAGTAGTTTAGGTAGCATTCAGTACTTC. Its protein product is CASSLGSIQYF.

This clonotype was counted many times. The chain uses TRBV7-2 and TRBJ2-1, with TRBD2 identical over 8 bases. V shed 5 bases and J 6 bases; nucleotides not matched to a gene: 6. The CDR3 is 14 amino acids. Germline V gives CDR1 SGHTA, CDR2 FQGNSA. Here the CDR3 DNA reads TGTGCCAGCAGCCCCACCGGGAGGGGCAATGAGCAGTTCTTC. Amino acids: CASSPTGRGNEQFF.

CDR3 loop: CASMMDRVGRPQHF. The CDR3 DNA reads TGTGCCAGTATGATGGACAGGGTAGGTCGCCCCCAGCATTTT. The chain has TRBV19 and TRBJ1-5, with 8 bases that match TRBD1. CDR3 size: 14 residues. V lost 7 bases, J lost 10 bases, and 12 bases stayed unmatched. Germline assignment: CDR1 LNHDA and CDR2 SQIVND (reference sequence).

There are a few counts of this clonotype. In DNA form, the CDR3 reads TGTGCCAGCAGCCAATGGGGTAACACTGAAGCTTTCTTT. Translating gives CASSQWGNTEAFF. This sequence joins TRBV14 and TRBJ1-1, with no clear D. CDR3 size: 13 residues. The V end lost 2 bases, the J end lost 2 bases, and 6 bases lay between the germline ends. CDR1 and CDR2 from the germline V gene are SGHDN and FVKESK.

This clonotype has just a few counts. The CDR3 DNA is TGTGCCAGCAGTGAACCGGGGGCTCGTGGAGAAAAACTGTTTTTT. It translates to CASSEPGARGEKLFF. The V call is TRBV2, the J call TRBJ1-4; TRBD1 might be the D (6 bases). The CDR3 covers 15 residues. The germline gives CDR1 SNHLY, CDR2 FYNNEI. Trimming took 2 bases from V and 8 from J, leaving 15 bases between them.

This chain uses TRBV5-1 with TRBJ1-6; possible D gene TRBD1, 5 bases. The CDR3 consists of 14 residues. Germline values: CDR1 SGHRS, CDR2 YFSETQ. Trimming took 0 bases from V and 7 from J, leaving 8 bases between them. CDR3 DNA sequence: TGCGCCAGCAGCTTGGACGACAGCAATTCACCCCTCCACTTT. Translating it yields CASSLDDSNSPLHF.

This chain connects TRBV20-1 to TRBJ1-2, with 9 bases that match TRBD1. Germline V gives CDR1 DFQATT, CDR2 SNEGSKA (reference sequence). V trimming: 4 bases; J trimming: 4 bases; junction bases outside the gene matches: 13. CDR3 length: 16 residues. CDR3 protein: CSATSGTGYKSYGYTF. The DNA for the CDR3 is TGCAGTGCTACCTCCGGGACAGGGTATAAATCCTATGGCTACACCTTC.

This clonotype was seen repeatedly, ten times or more. The rearrangement joins TRBV24-1 to TRBJ1-5; D gene ambiguous. Germline assignment: CDR1 KGHDR and CDR2 SFDVKD. The V and J ends lost 5 bases and 7 bases respectively, with 14 bases between them. The CDR3 contains 14 residues. The CDR3 protein is CATSVAQTGQPQHF. The DNA of the CDR3 is TGTGCCACCAGTGTCGCGCAAACGGGACAGCCCCAGCATTTT.

This sequence joins TRBV19 and TRBJ1-2; D possibly corresponds to TRBD1 (5 bases). Trimming pared 9 bases from V and 4 bases from J, leaving 18 bases between. In germline, CDR1 is LNHDA, CDR2 SQIVND (reference sequence). The CDR3 contains 14 residues. This chain's CDR3 is CASTEIRASYGYTF. For the CDR3, the DNA is TGTGCCAGCACCGAGATCAGGGCGTCCTATGGCTACACCTTC. Using reference TRBV19 and TRBJ1-2 for the parts outside the CDR3, the full variable domain is DGGITQSPKYLFRKEGQNVTLSCEQNLNHDAMYWYRQDPGQGLRLIYYSQIVNDFQKGDIAEGYSVSREKKESFPLTVTSAQKNPTAFYLCASTEIRASYGYTFGSGTRLTVV.

This clonotype was seen a few times. Mismatch with germline at one junction end may stem from a read error. This sequence joins TRBV15 and TRBJ2-4, with 7 bases matching TRBD1. CDR1 and CDR2 (germline): LNHNV, YYDKDF (reference sequence). CDR3 length: 15 residues. CDR3 DNA sequence: TGTGCCGCCAGCAGAGATAAGGGGGCGCGGAACATTCAGTACTTC. Protein product: CAASRDKGARNIQYF.

In its sample, this clonotype was seen many times. The genes are TRBV6-1 and TRBJ1-1; no clear D gene. Germline V CDR1 and CDR2: MNHNS, SASEGT. The CDR3 has 15 residues. Trimming pared 5 bases from V and 0 bases from J, leaving 13 bases between. The CDR3 region has the DNA TGTGCCAGCAGTTCGACGACGGCGCTGAACACTGAAGCTTTCTTT. It encodes CASSSTTALNTEAFF.

The CDR3 DNA reads as TGTGCCACCAGTGACCCAGGACAGGGGAGCACCGGGGAGCTGTTTTTT. Its protein is CATSDPGQGSTGELFF. The chain has TRBV24-1 and TRBJ2-2; 9 nucleotides align to TRBD1. The CDR3 sequence is 16 residues long. J was trimmed by 4 bases and V by 4 bases; bases with no gene match: 6. CDR1 and CDR2 (germline): KGHDR, SFDVKD.

The V call is TRBV7-2, the J call TRBJ1-5, with D maybe TRBD1 (6 bases). This CDR3 is built from 16 residues. V lost 5 bases, J lost 2 bases, and 16 bases lay in between. Looked up from germline, CDR1 is SGHTA and CDR2 is FQGNSA. In nucleotides, the CDR3 is TGTGCCAGCAGCCCCGGGGCAGGGGAGGGCAATCAGCCCCAGCATTTT. The encoded protein is CASSPGAGEGNQPQHF.

This clonotype was counted many times. CDR3 sequence: CASSRTGEAFF. CDR3 in DNA: TGTGCCAGCAGCCGAACAGGTGAAGCTTTCTTT. This rearrangement joins TRBV3-1 to TRBJ1-1, with a possible D match to TRBD1 (5 bases). With 4 bases removed from V and 7 bases from J, the gap between germline ends came to 7 bases. Germline lookup yields CDR1 LGHDT and CDR2 YNNKEL (reference sequence). This CDR3 contains 11 residues.

This clonotype was counted between two and nine times. The rearrangement uses TRBV5-1 and TRBJ1-6; D gene uncertain. Looked up from germline, CDR1 is SGHRS and CDR2 is YFSETQ. Trimming removed 0 bases from V and 9 bases from J, with 16 bases in between. CDR3 size: 16 residues. The CDR3 loop reads CASSLEKLGFVSPLHF. DNA for the CDR3: TGCGCCAGCAGCTTGGAAAAACTGGGATTTGTTTCACCCCTCCACTTT.

This clonotype occurred once. At one of its ends the junction is not consistent with the germline gene, which may arise from a read error. The rearrangement links TRBV6-2 or TRBV6-3 to TRBJ1-5; D gene unclear. The germline gives CDR1 MNHEY, CDR2 SVGEGT. The CDR3 runs 11 residues. The CDR3, as DNA: TGTGCCAGCAGCAACAATCGGCCCCAGCATTTT. This translates into CASSNNRPQHF.

The genes are TRBV20-1 and TRBJ1-3, with D unclear. Germline V gene sequence: CDR1 DFQATT, CDR2 SNEGSKA (reference sequence). Trimming shortened V by 3 bases and J by 4 bases, and 10 bases separated the two germline ends. The CDR3 length is 13 residues. The CDR3 sequence: CSARGGLGNTIYF. The CDR3 DNA is TGCAGTGCTAGGGGTGGGTTAGGAAACACCATATATTTT.

The CDR3 is CSARSPGTGGNNQPQHF. Written as DNA, the CDR3 is TGCAGTGCTAGGAGCCCCGGGACAGGGGGCAACAATCAGCCCCAGCATTTT. The chain combines TRBV20-1 with TRBJ1-5, with 12 bases identical to TRBD1. Germline V lookup: CDR1 DFQATT, CDR2 SNEGSKA (reference sequence). V lost 3 bases to trimming and J lost 3 bases; unmatched junction nucleotides: 9. The CDR3 extends over 17 amino acids.

This clonotype came up a few times. The J gene is TRBJ2-3, the V gene TRBV11-2, with D possibly matching TRBD1 (7 bases). V was clipped by 6 bases and J by 3 bases, with 16 bases between them. The CDR3 loop spans 15 amino acids. CDR1 and CDR2 (germline): SGHAT, FQNNGV. CDR3 region: CASSPRAGGTDTQYF. The DNA for the CDR3 is TGTGCCAGCAGTCCCAGGGCAGGGGGGACAGATACGCAGTATTTT.

This clonotype has a handful of counts. V usage is TRBV19 and J usage is TRBJ2-5, with unresolved D. CDR1 is LNHDA, CDR2 SQIVND, per germline (reference sequence). V was pared by 4 bases and J by 2 bases, with 11 bases between. This CDR3 is 14 amino acids long. The CDR3 region is CASSTDHRQETQYF. In DNA, the CDR3 is TGTGCCAGTAGTACAGACCACCGACAAGAGACCCAGTACTTC.

This chain joins TRBV19 and TRBJ2-1, with 9 bases fitting TRBD2. Germline CDR1 reads LNHDA; CDR2 reads SQIVND (reference sequence). This CDR3 region has 17 residues. The V and J ends lost 7 bases and 2 bases, in that order; junction bases with no gene match: 12. For the CDR3, the DNA is TGTGCCAGTATGGGCGGGGGGGCCATTCTTACCTACAATGAGCAGTTCTTC. It codes for CASMGGGAILTYNEQFF.

The chain joins TRBV14 to TRBJ2-5; D is unresolved. This CDR3 contains 13 residues. V dropped 2 bases and J dropped 1 base, with 5 bases sitting between them. Germline-derived CDR1 and CDR2 are SGHDN and FVKESK. The CDR3 nucleotides read TGTGCCAGCAGCCAACTTATCCAAGAGACCCAGTACTTC. Residues: CASSQLIQETQYF. The whole variable domain, remainder taken from reference TRBV14 and TRBJ2-5, is EAGVTQFPSHSVIEKGQTVTLRCDPISGHDNLYWYRRVMGKEIKFLLHFVKESKQDESGMPNNRFLAERTGGTYSTLKVQPAELEDSGVYFCASSQLIQETQYFGPGTRLLVL.

J is TRBJ1-1 and V is TRBV12-3 or TRBV12-4, with 9 bases lining up with TRBD1. The V gene end was trimmed by 1 base and the J gene end by 4 bases; junction bases not matched to a gene: 1. This CDR3 comprises 14 residues. The CDR3 loop is CASSLGTGATEAFF. For the CDR3, the DNA is TGTGCCAGCAGTTTAGGGACAGGGGCCACTGAAGCTTTCTTT.

Concerning this clonotype itself: One junction end does not reproduce the germline sequence, and a read error may be involved. The chain combines TRBV24-1 with TRBJ2-5; 7 positions match TRBD1. CDR1 is KGHDR, CDR2 SFDVKD, per germline. The CDR3 runs 14 residues. The CDR3, as DNA: TGTGCCACCAGCGAGCCGGGGACAGAAGAGACCAAGTACTTC. Protein: CATSEPGTEETKYF.

The chain recombines TRBV20-1 with TRBJ2-7; D gene uncertain. With 3 bases removed from V and 5 bases from J, the gap between germline ends came to 11 bases. CDR3 length: 12 residues. CDR1 and CDR2 from the germline V gene are DFQATT and SNEGSKA (reference sequence). CDR3 DNA: TGCAGTGCTAGTAAAGGGATCGACGAGCAGTACGTC. Its protein product is CSASKGIDEQYV.

This chain joins TRBV20-1 and TRBJ2-1; 9 bases agree with TRBD2. V trimming: 1 base; J trimming: 7 bases; junction bases outside the gene matches: 5. Per germline, CDR1 DFQATT and CDR2 SNEGSKA (reference sequence). The CDR3 runs to 14 residues. CDR3 loop: CSARVSGGGNEQFF. The CDR3 nucleotides read TGCAGTGCTAGAGTTAGCGGGGGTGGTAATGAGCAGTTCTTC.